This T cell receptor beta chain is from a study of T cell responses to AZD1222 COVID-19 vaccine. A note on this clone: Its antigen is unidentified.

The germline V gene has CDR1 SGHNT and CDR2 YENEEA. The CDR3 is made up of 13 amino acids. The V end lost 0 bases, the J end lost 3 bases, and 6 bases lay between the germline ends. Sequencing was performed with immunoSEQ multiplex PCR; in TCRdb, only in-frame clones are kept and a portion is missing. The table includes around 100,000 clones, under 95% detected once. Study conclusions and caveats: Clonal diversity was possibly underestimated, and the donors were mostly white British, with more females.

The J gene is TRBJ2-7, the V gene TRBV11-3, with D uncertain. The sequence was obtained from an adult in good health. The sequencing here drew on peripheral blood, taken on day 0 of AZD1222 vaccination. This CDR3 is CASSLDSHYEQYF. The CDR3, as DNA: TGTGCCAGCAGCTTAGACAGCCACTACGAGCAGTACTTC.